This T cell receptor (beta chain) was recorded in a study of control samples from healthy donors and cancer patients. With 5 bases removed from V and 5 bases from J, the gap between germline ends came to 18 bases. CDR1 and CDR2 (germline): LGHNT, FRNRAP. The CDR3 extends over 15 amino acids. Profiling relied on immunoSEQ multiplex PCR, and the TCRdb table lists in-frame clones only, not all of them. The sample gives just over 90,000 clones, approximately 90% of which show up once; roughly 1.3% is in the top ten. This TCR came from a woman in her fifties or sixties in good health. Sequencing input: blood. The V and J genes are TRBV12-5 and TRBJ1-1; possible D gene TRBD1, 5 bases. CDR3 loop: CASGIGAGRETEAFF. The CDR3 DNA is TGTGCTAGTGGTATCGGGGCAGGGAGGGAGACTGAAGCTTTCTTT.